Here is one T cell receptor beta chain with its context. The protocol was immunoSEQ multiplex PCR, while the TCRdb copy is restricted to in-frame clones and leaves out a portion. This table has roughly 190,000 clones, around 90% appearing once. With V trimmed by 4 bases and J by 12 bases, 8 bases remained unmatched. Germline V lookup: CDR1 SGHAT, CDR2 FQNNGV. The CDR3 contains 14 residues. This sample was included in a study of blood T cell repertoires in COVID-19. As for the study in general: The cDNA or gDNA used as material had been derived from T cells, B-cell-depleted T cells, or PBMCs.

This TCR was recovered from a man in his sixties with active or convalescent COVID-19. The V call is TRBV11-2, the J call TRBJ2-7; 14 bases map to TRBD2. Material: peripheral blood. This chain's CDR3 is CASSSSGTSGSMYF. The CDR3 DNA sequence: TGTGCCAGCAGCTCTTCTGGGACTAGCGGGAGTATGTACTTC.